Listed below are T cell receptor beta chains from one sample, sequenced in a study of blood T cells in healthy people across ages. MiXCR, run by TCRdb on the 5' RACE reads, gives a single entry per CDR3 protein. The data contain fewer than 2 million distinct CDR3 sequences, roughly 43% of them seen just once; the ten biggest clones take up roughly 23%. Sequencing was done on a sample of blood. These receptor sequences come from a human donor in good health. The CDR3 runs from the conserved cysteine through the conserved F or W. Each record gives: V gene, D gene, clone size, J gene, CDR3 protein, CDR3 DNA. A D gene is named only where the DNA matches it firmly. Rows may omit the clone size; those that give it use once, few, many or a size class.

>TRBV19|.|.|TRBJ1-5
CASSIFSSNQPQHF
TGCGCCAGTAGTATCTTTTCGAGCAATCAGCCCCAGCATTTT
>TRBV11-2|TRBD2|.|TRBJ2-5
CTSSLQGLARETQYF
TGTACCAGCAGCCTACAGGGACTAGCGAGGGAGACCCAGTACTTC
>TRBV6-5|TRBD1|few|TRBJ1-5
CASKLWWGQFNQPQHF
TGTGCCAGCAAGTTATGGTGGGGACAGTTCAATCAGCCCCAGCATTTT
>TRBV9|TRBD2|.|TRBJ2-2
CASSVTSGGAGGELFF
TGTGCCAGCAGCGTTACTAGCGGGGGGGCCGGCGGGGAGCTGTTTTTT
>TRBV25-1|.|.|TRBJ1-6
CASSDWGSYNSPLHF
TGTGCCAGCAGTGATTGGGGTTCCTATAATTCACCCCTCCACTTT
>TRBV11-1|TRBD1|.|TRBJ1-2
CASSKRTGEYGYTF
TGTGCCAGCAGCAAAAGGACAGGGGAGTATGGCTACACCTTC
>TRBV4-2|.|many|TRBJ1-6
CASSQELYMENSPLHF
TGTGCCAGCAGCCAAGAGTTGTATATGGAAAATTCACCCCTCCACTTT
>TRBV11-2|.|.|TRBJ2-5
CASSVNGGGETQYF
TGTGCCAGCAGCGTAAATGGGGGAGGAGAGACCCAGTACTTC
>TRBV29-1|TRBD1|.|TRBJ2-3
CSVAMTGVGDTQYF
TGCAGCGTCGCAATGACAGGGGTTGGAGATACGCAGTATTTT
>TRBV7-6|TRBD1|.|TRBJ2-3
CACSFQPRGTGVRPRQYF
TGTGCCTGCAGCTTCCAACCCCGCGGGACAGGGGTCCGGCCGAGGCAGTATTTT
>TRBV5-1|.|.|TRBJ1-2
CASSLQGNYGYIF
TGCGCCAGCAGCTTACAGGGAAACTATGGCTACATCTTC
>TRBV7-2|.|.|TRBJ2-7
CASSLESTLSYEQYF
TGTGCCAGCAGCTTAGAGAGTACCTTAAGTTACGAGCAGTACTTC
>TRBV10-3|TRBD1|many|TRBJ2-7
CAISVTGIYEQYF
TGTGCCATCAGTGTGACAGGGATCTACGAGCAGTACTTC
>TRBV12-3/TRBV12-4|.|.|TRBJ1-5
CASSFVGTDYSNQPQHF
TGTGCCAGCAGTTTTGTAGGGACGGATTATAGCAATCAGCCCCAGCATTTT